What follows is one TCR beta chain and its context. Its recognized antigen is unknown. No quality values exist for individual bases; no much larger clone is one base distant. The data were obtained in a study of post-analysis software for immune sequencing data (dated by TCRdb to 2013 to 2016). About the study as a whole: Recorded disease courses included relapsing-remitting, secondary progressive and progressive-relapsing multiple sclerosis, with some patients lacking subtype annotation. The multiple sclerosis patient repertoires were compared with ten to eleven previously published healthy control repertoires from donors aged about 6 to 28 years. A subset of samples was prepared in parallel using single-end sample barcoding, then pooled and co-amplified after Illumina adapter ligation.

The library was prepared using PCR. The instrument given in TCRdb is Illumina HiSeq 2500. To reduce PCR and sequencing biases, unique molecular identifiers were incorporated into the TCR beta cDNA libraries. Every 1 to 10 million input T cells yielded 500,000 or so cDNA molecules, meaning each molecule approximated one T cell. The patient libraries were prepared and sequenced with the same protocol used for the earlier healthy control dataset. Within a given batch, samples were prepared together, multiplexed and sequenced on the same HiSeq lane. The study's processing was this. Raw barcoded reads were processed with MIGEC, and single-read molecular identifier groups were discarded before consensus assembly and CDR3 extraction. VDJtools was used for post-analysis of the clonotype tables, with diversity normalized by down-sampling every dataset to the smallest sample size. In repertoire overlap clustering, CDR3 amino acid sequences, but not nucleotide sequences, were matched to correct batch-related cross-sample contamination. TCRdb cleaned the public reads at Q25 with fastp, built clones with MiXCR and kept in-frame beta chains. Every distinct CDR3 protein forms one entry, paired with its most common genes and DNA. TCRdb's processing, not the study's, gives the V and J calls here. This sample holds hundreds of thousands of distinct CDR3 sequences; over 45% were observed only once. Roughly 12% of the sample is in the top ten clones.

TCR beta repertoires were profiled from peripheral blood of approximately 13 young patients with multiple sclerosis to demonstrate the VDJtools post-analysis software. Multiple sclerosis patients were children and adolescents aged about 6 to 16 years. The CDR1 and CDR2 encoded by the germline V gene (reference sequence) are MNHNY and SVGAGI. The V end loses 2 bases and the J end loses 3 bases, and a stretch of 6 bases separates them. There are 13 amino acids in the CDR3, from cysteine to phenylalanine inclusive. Just CDR3 DNA is preserved here, 39 bases in frame from base 1. Broad study findings and their caveats: The control group was slightly older than the multiple sclerosis patient group. Patients showed significantly higher frequencies than controls for a handful of TRBV segments, among them TRBV5-6, TRBV5-1 and TRBV20-1. Significantly lower normalized Chao1 diversity was found in multiple sclerosis patients than in controls, suggesting substantial peripheral T-cell clonal expansion. Strong co-clustering of samples prepared in the same batch was shown by direct clustering with F measure, prompting a batch-effect correction.

The clonotype was recovered from a girl aged 2-10 years with multiple sclerosis. The sequence is built from TRBV6-6 and TRBJ2-3, with the D segment identity uncertain. Sequenced input: blood. The CDR3 amino acid sequence is: CASSYTLTDTQYF. The DNA is as follows: TGTGCCAGCAGTTACACCCTAACAGATACGCAGTATTTT.